Reported below is one T cell receptor (beta chain). There is no known antigen for this receptor. No base-level quality is on record; no much larger clone is a single base apart. The data derive from a study of shared clonotypes between healthy human individuals (dated by TCRdb to 2020 to 2022). Concerning the study at large: The cohort comprised two women and a few men aged 18 to 49 years. Libraries were prepared and TCR repertoires were sequenced by different laboratories using diverse techniques, in order to increase sequencing depth and limit assay-specific biases. Per donor, leukapheresis produced somewhere between about 0.8 and 9 billion PBMCs. For each donor, three plates each were used for CD4 naive and CD4 memory, two plates were used for CD8 naive, and one plate was used for CD8 memory. To estimate repertoire size and how much clonotype sharing occurs between individuals, the study deeply sequenced the blood TCR repertoires of several healthy adults. Results and caveats for the whole study, not just this receptor: Estimated clonotype richness was generally larger for naive than for memory subsets. Across several donors, 4.5% to 6.5% of naive CD4, 3% to 3.5% of naive CD8, under 2.5% of memory CD4, and roughly 0.41% of memory CD8 clonotypes were shared. Compared with non-shared clonotypes, clonotypes shared by all four sorted-subset donors had higher generation probabilities. Sampling was limited to blood, and TCR repertoires in tissue likely differ from TCR repertoires in blood. Because the study included a small number of donors, the genetic and exposure-history diversity represented was limited. Pairwise subsampling indicated that sequencing depth was expected to affect the degree of clonotype sharing among donors. Even with the large sequencing depth, rarefaction of the sorted-subset datasets indicated that sequencing was incomplete.

Using the deep immunoSEQ assay, multiplex PCR amplified TCR CDR3 regions from genomic DNA. Extracted genomic DNA from each cell subset was distributed evenly across all wells of several immunoSEQ 96-well plates, and each plate was treated as a replicate. For sorted subsets, each replicate PCR was loaded with approximately 200 ng genomic DNA, equivalent to 32,000 or so T cell genomes. The purified libraries were quantified using a Qubit 3.0 fluorometer, sized with a Bioanalyzer 2100, and then quantified again using the KAPA Library Quantification kit. Every immunoSEQ 96-well plate was sequenced on a dedicated single-read 150-cycle Illumina NextSeq 550 flow cell. The authors' pipeline ran thus. The immunoSEQ output contained only junctional sequences without quality scores, so filtering could not match that applied to full-length reads. Sequences were annotated with PyIR, a Python wrapper for IgBLAST v1.9, and V/J genes and CDR3 were assigned using IMGT germline references. Reads with weak V/J assignments (E-value above 1e-6), missing CDR3, stop codons, out-of-frame junctions, or ambiguous translated residues were removed. V3J clonotypes were defined by identical inferred V gene, J gene, and CDR3 amino acid sequence. Percentage overlap between repertoires was computed as shared unique clonotypes divided by the size of the smaller repertoire. Repertoire richness was assessed with RTK rarefaction, the Chao1 estimator, and Recon v2.1 estimates of unobserved clonotypes. Generation probabilities for all TCRbeta clonotypes obtained by the gDNA method from several donors were computed using OLGA. TCRdb mirrors the immuneACCESS table, restricted to in-frame sequences. Some clones are absent from its copies; in checked studies, under half trace to an unresolved V gene, and the reason for the others is unknown. The DNA was the basis for D and trimming; V, J and clone size are from that table. This sample comprises around 690,000 clones, roughly 88% of them detected only once. The ten largest clonotypes hold approximately 35% of the sample.

Between the V and J ends, shortened by 0 bases and 10 bases respectively, the junction contains 13 bases. The germline V gene (reference sequence) yields MNHNY for CDR1 and SVGAGI for CDR2. The CDR3 contains 15 residues, cysteine and phenylalanine counted. Just CDR3 DNA is preserved here, 45 bases in frame from base 1. The donors were healthy, HIV-negative adults with no recently reported acute infections or vaccinations. Every donor was a Caucasian adult residing in Nashville, Tennessee, USA. CD8 memory samples combined magnetically selected CD45RO+ cells with CCR7-negative CD45RA+ effector memory (TemRA) cells. Blood was collected by leukapheresis, and PBMCs were isolated by Ficoll-Histopaque density gradient centrifugation and then cryopreserved in liquid nitrogen vapor phase. Analytical flow cytometry was used to check the purity and quantity of every magnetically sorted T cell population. From each sorted fraction, genomic DNA was isolated and quantified by UV absorbance on a Nanodrop 2000c.

The sequence derives from a man younger than 30 in good health. Some clones in this sample may be carry-over from other donors' samples. In this chain, TRBV6-6 is recombined with TRBJ1-6, and possibly TRBD1, on 5 matching bases. The specimen sequenced was memory CD8+ T cells from PBMCs. Reading the label with the study, this specimen's cell subset or site is: CD45RO+ cells pooled with CCR7-negative TemRA cells. The DNA sequence is given as TGTGCCAGCAGTTACTCGAATGCAGGGCGCTCACCCCTCCACTTT. It specifies CASSYSNAGRSPLHF.